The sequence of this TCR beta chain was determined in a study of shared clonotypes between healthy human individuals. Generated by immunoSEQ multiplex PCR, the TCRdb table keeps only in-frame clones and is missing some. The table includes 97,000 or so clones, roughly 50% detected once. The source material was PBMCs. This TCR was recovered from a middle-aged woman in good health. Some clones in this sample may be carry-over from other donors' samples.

The CDR3 DNA sequence: TGTGCCAGCAGCCCTCTCCTAGGTTACCACGAGCAGTACTTC. Translation gives CASSPLLGYHEQYF. The J gene is TRBJ2-7, the V gene TRBV7-9; D unclear. Germline assignment: CDR1 SEHNR and CDR2 FQNEAQ (reference sequence). This CDR3 has 14 residues. Between the trimmed V and J ends, which lost 5 bases and 5 bases, there was a span of 16 bases.